This paragraph reports one T cell receptor beta chain. The germline CDR1 and CDR2 sequences are SEHNR and FQNEAQ (reference sequence). The CDR3 extends over 14 amino acids. V lost 4 bases and J lost 5, with 14 bases in between. The source of the sample is a study of blood T cell repertoires in COVID-19. As for the study in general: The United States, Italy and Spain supplied acute and convalescent COVID-19 samples. Sources were T cells, B-cell-depleted T cells, or PBMCs; the material itself was cDNA or gDNA.

The authors' processing: Estimated nucleated cell counts came from reference gene primer amplification. Generated by immunoSEQ multiplex PCR, the TCRdb table keeps only in-frame clones and is missing some. D and trimming were read from the DNA, whereas the V and J calls and clone size are those reported in that table. The table lists 150,000 to 200,000 clones, 65% to 90% of them singletons. The source material was peripheral blood. The sequence was collected from a man aged 45-65 years with active or convalescent COVID-19. The V and J genes are TRBV7-9 and TRBJ2-5; weak D call: TRBD1 (6 bases). The chain's CDR3 is CASSYSGAHETQYF. In nucleotides, the CDR3 is TGTGCCAGCAGCTATTCAGGGGCCCACGAGACCCAGTACTTC.